The next 19 T cell receptor beta chains were all read from a single sample in a study of shared clonotypes between healthy human individuals. Clones were read by immunoSEQ multiplex PCR, and TCRdb kept only the in-frame ones, dropping some. Here the sample spans about 2.3 million clones, more than 85% being singletons. Sequenced: naive CD4+ T cells from PBMCs. Sample subset: CD45RA+ positively selected. The receptor set was obtained from a man in his late teens or twenties in good health. Some clones in this sample may be carry-over from other donors' samples.

The gene calls are TRBV7-6 and TRBJ2-1; D is undetermined. The ends were cut back, 1 base at V and 0 bases at J, with 7 bases in the middle. Per germline, CDR1 SGHVS and CDR2 FNYEAQ. The CDR3 has 15 amino acids. CDR3 bases: TGTGCCAGCAGCTTAGTTGCCAACTCCTACAATGAGCAGTTCTTC. Its translation: CASSLVANSYNEQFF.

The rearrangement links TRBV7-9 to TRBJ2-1, with 8 bases lining up with TRBD2. V was clipped by 5 bases and J by 0 bases; unmatched bases: 9. The CDR3 totals 17 residues. The germline CDR1 and CDR2 sequences are SEHNR and FQNEAQ (reference sequence). This CDR3 is CASSLPASGSSYNEQFF. CDR3 nucleotide sequence: TGTGCCAGCAGCCTCCCTGCTAGCGGGTCCTCCTACAATGAGCAGTTCTTC. Filled out from reference TRBV7-9 and TRBJ2-1, the complete variable domain reads DTGVSQNPRHKITKRGQNVTFRCDPISEHNRLYWYRQTLGQGPEFLTYFQNEAQLEKSRLLSDRFSAERPKGSFSTLEIQRTEQGDSAMYLCASSLPASGSSYNEQFFGPGTRLTVL.

The rearrangement uses TRBV27 and TRBJ2-3; 12 nucleotides line up with TRBD2. V was pared by 6 bases and J by 0 bases, with 4 bases of the junction left unmatched. The CDR3 is 16 residues long. Germline V gives CDR1 MNHEY, CDR2 SMNVEV (reference sequence). Written as DNA, the CDR3 is TGTGCCAGCAGCTATGGGACTAGCGGGAGCACAGATACGCAGTATTTT. It is translated as CASSYGTSGSTDTQYF.

The genes are TRBV28 and TRBJ1-5; D perhaps matches TRBD1 (5 bases). Per germline, CDR1 MDHEN and CDR2 SYDVKM. The CDR3 has 12 amino acids. Between the trimmed V and J ends, which lost 6 bases and 12 bases, there was a span of 15 bases. The CDR3 DNA is TGTGCCAGCAGCTGGGGGACGGGGGTCCAGCATTTT. This translates into CASSWGTGVQHF.

The chain has TRBV14 and TRBJ2-7; maybe TRBD2 (5 bases). This CDR3 is 17 amino acids long. Between the trimmed V and J ends, which lost 0 bases and 0 bases, there was a span of 15 bases. Per germline, CDR1 SGHDN and CDR2 FVKESK. Here the CDR3 reads CASSQEYWAGSSYEQYF. The DNA of the CDR3 is TGTGCCAGCAGCCAAGAATATTGGGCGGGTTCCTCCTACGAGCAGTACTTC.

The chain combines TRBV19 with TRBJ1-2; D may be TRBD1 (6 bases). The germline CDR1 and CDR2 sequences are LNHDA and SQIVND (reference sequence). The V end was cut by 5 bases, the J end by 8 bases, with 24 bases between. This CDR3 is 16 amino acids long. CDR3 amino acids: CASSRVLRNTGSGYTF. CDR3 DNA: TGTGCCAGTAGTCGGGTTCTGCGGAACACAGGGAGCGGCTACACCTTC. Full variable domain (remainder filled in from reference TRBV19 and TRBJ1-2): DGGITQSPKYLFRKEGQNVTLSCEQNLNHDAMYWYRQDPGQGLRLIYYSQIVNDFQKGDIAEGYSVSREKKESFPLTVTSAQKNPTAFYLCASSRVLRNTGSGYTFGSGTRLTVV.

The CDR3 nucleotides read TGTGCCAGCAGTGAAAGGGGGTCGGACACTGAAGCTTTCTTT. Translation gives CASSERGSDTEAFF. The rearrangement links TRBV6-1 to TRBJ1-1; TRBD1 is a possible D gene (6 bases). The CDR3 consists of 14 residues. V was pared by 2 bases and J by 3 bases, with 10 bases between. Germline loops: CDR1 MNHNS, CDR2 SASEGT.

V usage is TRBV27 and J usage is TRBJ2-7; TRBD1 agrees at 7 bases. Germline CDR1 and CDR2: MNHEY and SMNVEV (reference sequence). The CDR3 covers 16 residues. Losses at the gene ends were 5 bases for V and 0 bases for J; bases not matched to a gene: 10. CDR3 sequence: CASSHLRTGDSYEQYF. The CDR3 DNA reads as TGTGCCAGCAGTCACCTGCGGACAGGTGACTCCTACGAGCAGTACTTC.

This rearrangement joins TRBV4-2 to TRBJ1-6; D remains ambiguous. Germline values: CDR1 LGHNA, CDR2 YNFKEQ. V was clipped by 1 base and J by 0 bases, with 7 bases between them. The CDR3 has 16 amino acids. CDR3 DNA sequence: TGTGCCAGCAGCCAAGCCCAGAGCTCCTATAATTCACCCCTCCACTTT. As protein: CASSQAQSSYNSPLHF.

CDR3 nucleotide sequence: TGTGCCAGCAGTTACGACAGGGGGCGGAACTATGGCTACACCTTC. Translated, it gives CASSYDRGRNYGYTF. The chain couples TRBV2 to TRBJ1-2; 10 bases map to TRBD1. Germline trimming cut 5 bases from V and 2 bases from J; bases unmatched to any gene: 5. The CDR3 totals 15 residues. CDR1 is SNHLY and CDR2 is FYNNEI in the germline V gene.

As regards this clone: Other DNA sequences in the sample encode the same CDR3. The CDR3 coding sequence is TGTGCCAGCAGCCCAGGACACCAGAACACTGAAGCTTTCTTT. Its translation: CASSPGHQNTEAFF. The rearrangement joins TRBV7-3 to TRBJ1-1; D perhaps matches TRBD1 (5 bases). Trimming took 5 bases from V and 1 from J, leaving 11 bases between them. The CDR3 totals 14 residues. The V gene's germline CDR1 is SGHTA and CDR2 FQGTGA.

The rearrangement links TRBV6-1 to TRBJ2-7; the match to TRBD1 covers 11 bases. CDR1 is MNHNS and CDR2 is SASEGT in the germline V gene. The CDR3 is 14 residues long. The junction had 4 bases not matched to a gene; V was cut back by 4 bases and J by 5 bases. CDR3 amino acids: CASSARDRGDEQYF. Written as DNA, the CDR3 is TGTGCCAGCAGTGCCCGGGACAGGGGGGACGAGCAGTACTTC.

CDR3: CASSLGRRDNEQFF. As DNA, the CDR3 is TGCGCCAGCAGCCTAGGACGACGTGACAATGAGCAGTTCTTC. The rearrangement links TRBV5-1 to TRBJ2-1; D not certain. This CDR3 spans 14 amino acids. Germline V gene lookup returns CDR1 SGHRS and CDR2 YFSETQ. Trimming pared 4 bases from V and 5 bases from J, leaving 13 bases between.

The chain joins TRBV9 to TRBJ2-1; TRBD2 aligns across 8 bases. Per germline, CDR1 SGDLS and CDR2 YYNGEE. The CDR3 loop spans 13 amino acids. After removal of 3 bases from V and 13 bases from J, the junction contained 9 bases not matched to a gene. This CDR3 is CASSGFLAGNQFF. CDR3 coding DNA: TGTGCCAGCAGCGGGTTCTTAGCGGGGAATCAGTTCTTC.

J is TRBJ1-4 and V is TRBV28, with D possibly TRBD1 on 5 matching bases. This CDR3 spans 14 amino acids. V dropped 7 bases and J dropped 3 bases, with 12 bases sitting between them. Germline V gene lookup returns CDR1 MDHEN and CDR2 SYDVKM. The CDR3 protein is CASNIGGANEKLFF. The CDR3 nucleotides read TGTGCCAGCAATATAGGAGGGGCTAATGAAAAACTGTTTTTT.

This clone was observed a single time. The chain is built from TRBV2 and TRBJ2-7, with 11 bases identical to TRBD2. V shed 6 bases and J 5 bases; nucleotides not matched to a gene: 9. Germline V gives CDR1 SNHLY, CDR2 FYNNEI. This CDR3 region has 15 residues. The CDR3 DNA reads TGTGCCAGCAGAGGCACTAGCGGGAGCGGCAACGAGCAGTACTTC. Translation: CASRGTSGSGNEQYF.

The chain couples TRBV7-2 to TRBJ2-3; no clear D gene. Germline V lookup: CDR1 SGHTA, CDR2 FQGNSA. The V and J ends lost 7 bases and 1 base respectively, with 24 bases between them. The CDR3 is 18 residues long. This CDR3 reads CASMPSSARSPRTDTQYF. CDR3 coding DNA: TGTGCCAGCATGCCTTCCAGCGCGCGGTCCCCCCGCACAGATACGCAGTATTTT.

This rearrangement joins TRBV14 to TRBJ2-5; 7 bases match TRBD1. Germline V CDR1 and CDR2: SGHDN, FVKESK. The CDR3 is 15 amino acids. V was pared by 4 bases and J by 2 bases, with 7 bases of the junction left unmatched. The CDR3 bases are TGTGCCAGCAGCCGAGGACAGGTACTTCAAGAGACCCAGTACTTC. It codes for CASSRGQVLQETQYF.

This CDR3 is CASSDGGTGGEETQYF. As DNA, the CDR3 is TGTGCCAGCAGTGATGGCGGGACAGGGGGCGAAGAGACCCAGTACTTC. The chain couples TRBV25-1 to TRBJ2-5, with 12 bases matching TRBD1. The CDR3 covers 16 residues. V was pared by 3 bases and J by 3 bases, with 5 bases of the junction left unmatched. The V gene's germline CDR1 is MGHDK and CDR2 SYGVNS.